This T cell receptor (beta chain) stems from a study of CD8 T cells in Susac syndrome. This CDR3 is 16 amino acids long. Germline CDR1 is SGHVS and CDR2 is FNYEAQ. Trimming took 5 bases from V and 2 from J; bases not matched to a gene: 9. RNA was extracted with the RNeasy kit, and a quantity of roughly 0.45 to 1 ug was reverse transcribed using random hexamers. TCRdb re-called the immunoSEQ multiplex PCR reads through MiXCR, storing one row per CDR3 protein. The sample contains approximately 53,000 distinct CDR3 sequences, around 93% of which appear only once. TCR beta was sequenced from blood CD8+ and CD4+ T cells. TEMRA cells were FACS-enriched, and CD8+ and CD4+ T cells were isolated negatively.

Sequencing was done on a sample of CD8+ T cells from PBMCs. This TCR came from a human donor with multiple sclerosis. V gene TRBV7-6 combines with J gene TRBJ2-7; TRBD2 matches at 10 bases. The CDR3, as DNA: TGTGCCAGCAGCCCCGCGGTCCTAGCGGGGGCCTACGAGCAGTACTTC. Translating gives CASSPAVLAGAYEQYF.